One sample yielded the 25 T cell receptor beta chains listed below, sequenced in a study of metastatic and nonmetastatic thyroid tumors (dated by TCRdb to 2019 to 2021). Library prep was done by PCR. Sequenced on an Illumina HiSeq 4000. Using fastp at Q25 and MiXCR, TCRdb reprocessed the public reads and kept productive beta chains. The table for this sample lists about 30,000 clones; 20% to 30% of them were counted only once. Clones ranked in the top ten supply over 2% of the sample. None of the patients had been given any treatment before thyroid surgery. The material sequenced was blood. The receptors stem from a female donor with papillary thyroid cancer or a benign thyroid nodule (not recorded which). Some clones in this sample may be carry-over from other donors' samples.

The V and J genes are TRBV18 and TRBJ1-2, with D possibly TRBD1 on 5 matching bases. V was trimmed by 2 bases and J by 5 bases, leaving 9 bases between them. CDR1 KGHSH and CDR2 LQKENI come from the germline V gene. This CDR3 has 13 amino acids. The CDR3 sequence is CASSPGTDYGYTF. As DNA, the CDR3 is TGTGCCAGCTCACCAGGGACGGATTATGGCTACACCTTC.

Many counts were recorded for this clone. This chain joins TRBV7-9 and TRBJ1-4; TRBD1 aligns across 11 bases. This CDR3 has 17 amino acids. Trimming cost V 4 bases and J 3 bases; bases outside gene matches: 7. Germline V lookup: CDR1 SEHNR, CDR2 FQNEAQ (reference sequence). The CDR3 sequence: CASSSWTGGAANEKLFF. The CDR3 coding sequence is TGTGCCAGCAGCTCATGGACAGGGGGCGCGGCTAATGAAAAACTGTTTTTT. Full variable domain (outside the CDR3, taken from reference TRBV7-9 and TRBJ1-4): DTGVSQNPRHKITKRGQNVTFRCDPISEHNRLYWYRQTLGQGPEFLTYFQNEAQLEKSRLLSDRFSAERPKGSFSTLEIQRTEQGDSAMYLCASSSWTGGAANEKLFFGSGTQLSVL.

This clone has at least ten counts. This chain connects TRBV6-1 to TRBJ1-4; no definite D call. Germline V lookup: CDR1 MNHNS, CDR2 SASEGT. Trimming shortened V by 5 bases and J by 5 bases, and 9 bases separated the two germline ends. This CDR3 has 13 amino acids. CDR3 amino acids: CASSFATNEKLFF. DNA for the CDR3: TGTGCCAGCAGTTTCGCCACGAATGAAAAACTGTTTTTT.

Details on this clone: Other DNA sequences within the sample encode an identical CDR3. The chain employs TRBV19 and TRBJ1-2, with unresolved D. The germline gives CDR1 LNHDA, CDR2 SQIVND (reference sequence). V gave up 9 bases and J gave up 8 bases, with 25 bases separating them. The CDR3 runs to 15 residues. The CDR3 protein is CASSASSGTTGGYTF. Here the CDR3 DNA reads TGTGCCAGCAGTGCCAGTTCCGGTACGACGGGAGGCTACACCTTC.

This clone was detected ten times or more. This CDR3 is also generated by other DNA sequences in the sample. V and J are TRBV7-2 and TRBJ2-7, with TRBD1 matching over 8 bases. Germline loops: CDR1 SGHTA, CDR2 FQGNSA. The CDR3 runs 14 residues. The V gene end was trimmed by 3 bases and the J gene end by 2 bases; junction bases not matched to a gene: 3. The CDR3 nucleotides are TGTGCCAGCAGCTTCGGACAGGGCCCCTACGAGCAGTACTTC. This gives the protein CASSFGQGPYEQYF.

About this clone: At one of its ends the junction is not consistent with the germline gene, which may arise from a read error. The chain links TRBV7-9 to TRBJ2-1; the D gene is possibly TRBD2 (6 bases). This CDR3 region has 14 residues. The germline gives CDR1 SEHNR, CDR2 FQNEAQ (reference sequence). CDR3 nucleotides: TGTCCCAGCAGCTTCGGCGGAGGGAACAGTGAGCAGTTCTTC. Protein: CPSSFGGGNSEQFF. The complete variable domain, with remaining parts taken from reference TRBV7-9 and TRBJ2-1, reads DTGVSQNPRHKITKRGQNVTFRCDPISEHNRLYWYRQTLGQGPEFLTYFQNEAQLEKSRLLSDRFSAERPKGSFSTLEIQRTEQGDSAMYLCPSSFGGGNSEQFFGPGTRLTVL.

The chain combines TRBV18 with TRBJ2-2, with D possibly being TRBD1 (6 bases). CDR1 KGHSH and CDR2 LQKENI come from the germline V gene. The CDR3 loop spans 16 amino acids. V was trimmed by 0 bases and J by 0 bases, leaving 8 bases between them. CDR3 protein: CASSPPKGANTGELFF. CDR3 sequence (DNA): TGTGCCAGCTCACCACCGAAGGGGGCGAACACCGGGGAGCTGTTTTTT.

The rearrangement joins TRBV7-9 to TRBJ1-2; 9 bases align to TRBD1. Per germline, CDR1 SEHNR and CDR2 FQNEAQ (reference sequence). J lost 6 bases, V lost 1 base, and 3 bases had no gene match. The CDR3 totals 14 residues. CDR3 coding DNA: TGTGCCAGCAGCTTAGTGGGACAGGGCGATGGCTACACCTTC. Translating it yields CASSLVGQGDGYTF.

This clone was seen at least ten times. The CDR3 here is CASSPGSGGDYNEQFF. As DNA, the CDR3 is TGTGCCAGCAGCCCGGGCTCAGGAGGGGATTACAATGAGCAGTTCTTC. The chain joins TRBV9 to TRBJ2-1; tentatively, D is TRBD2 (6 bases). The CDR3 covers 16 residues. CDR1 and CDR2 from the germline V gene are SGDLS and YYNGEE. V was shortened by 4 bases and J by 4 bases, with 18 bases between the two germline ends.

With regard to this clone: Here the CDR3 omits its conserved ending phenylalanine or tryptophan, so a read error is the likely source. The CDR3 DNA reads TGCAGTGCTAGAGGGGGAAAGGGGGCTTTCGGAGGCTACACCTTG. Translated, it gives CSARGGKGAFGGYTL. V gene TRBV20-1 combines with J gene TRBJ1-2, with 7 bases identical to TRBD1. Germline V gene sequence: CDR1 DFQATT, CDR2 SNEGSKA (reference sequence). The length of the CDR3 is 15 residues. With V trimmed by 1 base and J by 8 bases, 13 bases remained unmatched.

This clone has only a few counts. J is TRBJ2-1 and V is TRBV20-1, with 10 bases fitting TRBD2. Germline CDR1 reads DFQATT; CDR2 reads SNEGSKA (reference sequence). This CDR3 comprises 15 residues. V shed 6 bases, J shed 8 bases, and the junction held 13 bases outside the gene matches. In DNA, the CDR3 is TGCAGTGCCGCGGCCGGGACTAGCGAATTGGATGAGCAGTTCTTC. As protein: CSAAAGTSELDEQFF.

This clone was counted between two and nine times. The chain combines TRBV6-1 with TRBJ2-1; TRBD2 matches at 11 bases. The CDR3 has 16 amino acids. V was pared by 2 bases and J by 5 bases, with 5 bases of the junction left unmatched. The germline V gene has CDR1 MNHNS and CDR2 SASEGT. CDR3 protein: CASSEWEGLADNEQFF. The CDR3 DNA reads TGTGCCAGCAGTGAATGGGAGGGACTAGCGGACAATGAGCAGTTCTTC.

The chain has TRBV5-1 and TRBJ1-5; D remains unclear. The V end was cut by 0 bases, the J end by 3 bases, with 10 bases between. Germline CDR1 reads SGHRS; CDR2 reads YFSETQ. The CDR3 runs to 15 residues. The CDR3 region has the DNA TGCGCCAGCAGCTTGGTGGTACACCTCAATCAGCCCCAGCATTTT. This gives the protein CASSLVVHLNQPQHF.

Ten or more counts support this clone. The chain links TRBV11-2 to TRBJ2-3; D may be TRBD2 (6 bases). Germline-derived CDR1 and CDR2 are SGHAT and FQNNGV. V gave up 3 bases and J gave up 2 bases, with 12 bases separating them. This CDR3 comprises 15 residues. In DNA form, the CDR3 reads TGTGCCAGCAGCTTCCCGGGGGTTTTCACAGATACGCAGTATTTT. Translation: CASSFPGVFTDTQYF.

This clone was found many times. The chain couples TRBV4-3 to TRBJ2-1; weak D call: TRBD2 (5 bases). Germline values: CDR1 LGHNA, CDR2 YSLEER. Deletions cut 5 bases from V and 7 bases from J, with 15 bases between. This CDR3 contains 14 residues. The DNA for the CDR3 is TGCGCCAGCAGCACCGCCACAAGAGGGAATGAGCAGTTCTTC. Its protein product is CASSTATRGNEQFF.

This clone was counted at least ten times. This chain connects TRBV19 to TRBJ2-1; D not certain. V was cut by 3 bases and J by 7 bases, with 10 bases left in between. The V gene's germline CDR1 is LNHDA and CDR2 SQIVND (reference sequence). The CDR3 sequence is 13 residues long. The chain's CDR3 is CASSISIPNEQFF. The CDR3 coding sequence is TGTGCCAGTAGTATCTCAATACCTAATGAGCAGTTCTTC.

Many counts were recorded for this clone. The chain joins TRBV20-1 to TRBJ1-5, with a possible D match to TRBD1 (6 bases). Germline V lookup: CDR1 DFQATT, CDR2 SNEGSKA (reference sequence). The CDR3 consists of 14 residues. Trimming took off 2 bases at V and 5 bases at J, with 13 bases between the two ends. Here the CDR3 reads CSARKGDRDQPQHF. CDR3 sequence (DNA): TGCAGTGCTAGAAAGGGGGATAGAGATCAGCCCCAGCATTTT.

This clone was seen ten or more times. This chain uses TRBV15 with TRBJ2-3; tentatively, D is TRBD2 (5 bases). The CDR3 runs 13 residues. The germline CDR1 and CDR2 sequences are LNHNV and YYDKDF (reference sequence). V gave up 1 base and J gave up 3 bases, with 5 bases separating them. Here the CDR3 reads CATSRAGTDTQYF. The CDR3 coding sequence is TGTGCCACCAGCAGAGCGGGAACAGATACGCAGTATTTT.

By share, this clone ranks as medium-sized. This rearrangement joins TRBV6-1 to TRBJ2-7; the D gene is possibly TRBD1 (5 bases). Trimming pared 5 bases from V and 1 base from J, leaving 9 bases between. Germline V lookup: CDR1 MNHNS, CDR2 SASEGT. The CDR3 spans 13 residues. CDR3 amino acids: CASSLRGSYEQYF. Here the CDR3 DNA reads TGTGCCAGCAGTTTAAGGGGTTCCTACGAGCAGTACTTC.

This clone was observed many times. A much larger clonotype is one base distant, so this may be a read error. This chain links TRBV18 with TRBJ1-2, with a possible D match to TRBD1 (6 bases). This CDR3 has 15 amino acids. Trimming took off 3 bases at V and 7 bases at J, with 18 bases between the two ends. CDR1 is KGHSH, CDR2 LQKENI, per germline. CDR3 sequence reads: CASSPEARGAFGYTF. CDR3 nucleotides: TGTGCCAGCTCACCCGAAGCTCGGGGGGCTTTTGGCTACACCTTC.

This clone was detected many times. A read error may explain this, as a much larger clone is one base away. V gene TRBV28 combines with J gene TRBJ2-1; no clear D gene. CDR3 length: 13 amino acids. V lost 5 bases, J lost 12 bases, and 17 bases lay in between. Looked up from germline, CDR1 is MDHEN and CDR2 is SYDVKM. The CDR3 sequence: CASSTDAVDGQFF. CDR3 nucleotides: TGTGCCAGCAGTACTGACGCGGTCGATGGGCAGTTCTTC.

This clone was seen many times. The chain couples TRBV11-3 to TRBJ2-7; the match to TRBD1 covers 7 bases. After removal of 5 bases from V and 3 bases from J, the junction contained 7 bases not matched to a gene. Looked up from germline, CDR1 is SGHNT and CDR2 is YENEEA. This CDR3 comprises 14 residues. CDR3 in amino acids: CASSPRTGIYEQYF. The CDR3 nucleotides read TGTGCCAGCAGCCCCCGGACAGGTATCTACGAGCAGTACTTC. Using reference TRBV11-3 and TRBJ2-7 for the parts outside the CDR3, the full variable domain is EAGVVQSPRYKIIEKKQPVAFWCNPISGHNTLYWYLQNLGQGPELLIRYENEEAVDDSQLPKDRFSAERLKGVDSTLKIQPAELGDSAVYLCASSPRTGIYEQYFGPGTRLTVT.

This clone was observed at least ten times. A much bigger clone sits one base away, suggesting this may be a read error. CDR3 in amino acids: CSAPSDTQYF. The DNA of the CDR3 is TGCAGTGCCCCCTCAGATACGCAGTATTTT. This chain uses TRBV20-1 with TRBJ2-3; unclear D gene. CDR1 and CDR2 from the germline V gene are DFQATT and SNEGSKA (reference sequence). The CDR3 contains 10 residues. V lost 6 bases to trimming and J lost 4 bases, with 5 bases between them.

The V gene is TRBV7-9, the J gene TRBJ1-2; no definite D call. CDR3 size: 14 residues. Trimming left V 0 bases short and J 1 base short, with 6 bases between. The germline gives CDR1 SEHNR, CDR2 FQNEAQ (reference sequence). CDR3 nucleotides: TGTGCCAGCAGCTTAGCGGCAGATAACTATGGCTACACCTTC. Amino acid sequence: CASSLAADNYGYTF.

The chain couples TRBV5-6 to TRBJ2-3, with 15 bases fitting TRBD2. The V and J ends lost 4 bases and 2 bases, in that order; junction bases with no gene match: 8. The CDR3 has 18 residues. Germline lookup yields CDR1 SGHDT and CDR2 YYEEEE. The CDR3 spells CASSLARTSGRATDTQYF. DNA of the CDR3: TGTGCCAGCAGCCTGGCAAGGACTAGCGGGAGGGCCACAGATACGCAGTATTTT.